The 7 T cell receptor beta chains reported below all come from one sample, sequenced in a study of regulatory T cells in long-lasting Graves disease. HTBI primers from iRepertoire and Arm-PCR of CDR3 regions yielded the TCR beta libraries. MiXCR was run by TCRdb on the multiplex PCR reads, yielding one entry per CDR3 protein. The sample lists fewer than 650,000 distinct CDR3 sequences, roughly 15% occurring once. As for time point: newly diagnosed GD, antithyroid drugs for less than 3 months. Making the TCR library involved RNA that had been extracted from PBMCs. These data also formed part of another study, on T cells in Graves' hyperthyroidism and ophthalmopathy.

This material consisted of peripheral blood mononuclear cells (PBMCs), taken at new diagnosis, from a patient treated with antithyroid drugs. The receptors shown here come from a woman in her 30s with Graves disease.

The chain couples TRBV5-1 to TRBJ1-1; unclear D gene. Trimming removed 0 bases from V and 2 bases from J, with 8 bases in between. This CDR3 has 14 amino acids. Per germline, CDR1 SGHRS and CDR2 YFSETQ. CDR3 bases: TGCGCCAGCAGCTTGGATAGGTTCAACACTGAAGCTTTCTTT. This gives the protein CASSLDRFNTEAFF.

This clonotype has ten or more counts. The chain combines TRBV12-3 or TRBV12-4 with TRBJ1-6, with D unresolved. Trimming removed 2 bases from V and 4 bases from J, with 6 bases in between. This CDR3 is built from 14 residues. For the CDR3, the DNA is TGTGCCAGCAGTTTAACCACTTATAATTCACCCCTCCACTTT. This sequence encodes CASSLTTYNSPLHF.

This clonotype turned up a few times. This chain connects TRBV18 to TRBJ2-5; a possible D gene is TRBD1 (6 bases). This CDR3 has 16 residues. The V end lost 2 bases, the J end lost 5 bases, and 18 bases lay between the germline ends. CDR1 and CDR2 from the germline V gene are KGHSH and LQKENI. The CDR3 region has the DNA TGTGCCAGCTCACCAGCCATTATCCAGGGGCGGGAGACCCAGTACTTC. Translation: CASSPAIIQGRETQYF.

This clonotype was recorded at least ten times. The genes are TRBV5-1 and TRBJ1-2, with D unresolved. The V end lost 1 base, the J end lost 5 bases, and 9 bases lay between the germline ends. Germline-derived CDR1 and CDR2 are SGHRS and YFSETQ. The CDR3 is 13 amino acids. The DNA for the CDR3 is TGCGCCAGCAGCTTGTTTCAGCAATATGGCTACACCTTC. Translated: CASSLFQQYGYTF.

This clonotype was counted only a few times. The CDR3 sequence: CASSYSTPGQGAPTGGYTF. The CDR3 DNA reads as TGTGCCAGCAGTTACTCAACTCCGGGACAGGGGGCGCCGACCGGGGGCTACACCTTC. This rearrangement joins TRBV6-5 to TRBJ1-2, with 12 bases that match TRBD1. The CDR3 is 19 amino acids. V gave up 0 bases and J gave up 8 bases; unmatched junction bases: 16. Germline V gene lookup returns CDR1 MNHEY and CDR2 SVGAGI.

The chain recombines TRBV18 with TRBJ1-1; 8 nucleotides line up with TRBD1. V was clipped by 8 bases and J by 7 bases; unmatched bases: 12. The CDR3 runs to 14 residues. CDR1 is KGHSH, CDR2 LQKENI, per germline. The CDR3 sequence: CASTISQGEGEAFF. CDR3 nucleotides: TGTGCCAGCACCATTTCACAGGGGGAGGGTGAAGCTTTCTTT.

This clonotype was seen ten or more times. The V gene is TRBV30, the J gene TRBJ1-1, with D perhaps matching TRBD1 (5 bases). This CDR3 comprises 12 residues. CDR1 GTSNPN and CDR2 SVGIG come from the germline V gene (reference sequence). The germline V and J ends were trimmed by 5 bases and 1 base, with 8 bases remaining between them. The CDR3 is CAWVRANTEAFF. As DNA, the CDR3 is TGTGCCTGGGTCAGGGCGAACACTGAAGCTTTCTTT.